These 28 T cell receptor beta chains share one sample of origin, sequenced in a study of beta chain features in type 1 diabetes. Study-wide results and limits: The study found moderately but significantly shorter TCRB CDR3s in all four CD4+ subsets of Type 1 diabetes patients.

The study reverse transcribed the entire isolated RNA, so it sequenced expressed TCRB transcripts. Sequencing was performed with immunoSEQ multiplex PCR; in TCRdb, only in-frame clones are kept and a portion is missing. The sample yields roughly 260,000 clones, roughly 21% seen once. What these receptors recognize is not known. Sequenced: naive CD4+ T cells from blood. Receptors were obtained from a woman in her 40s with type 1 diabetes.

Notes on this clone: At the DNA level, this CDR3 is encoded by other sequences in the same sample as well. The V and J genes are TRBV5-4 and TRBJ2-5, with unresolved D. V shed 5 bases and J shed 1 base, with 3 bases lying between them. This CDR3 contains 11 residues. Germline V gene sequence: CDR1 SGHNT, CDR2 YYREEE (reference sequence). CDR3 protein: CASSLQETQYF. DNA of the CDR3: TGTGCCAGCAGTCTCCAAGAGACCCAGTACTTC.

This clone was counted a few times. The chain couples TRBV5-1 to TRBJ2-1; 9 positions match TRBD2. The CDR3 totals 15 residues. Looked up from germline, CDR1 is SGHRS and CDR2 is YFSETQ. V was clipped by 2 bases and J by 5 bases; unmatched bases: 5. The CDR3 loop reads CASSFLAGVNNEQFF. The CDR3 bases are TGCGCCAGCAGCTTCTTAGCGGGAGTGAACAATGAGCAGTTCTTC.

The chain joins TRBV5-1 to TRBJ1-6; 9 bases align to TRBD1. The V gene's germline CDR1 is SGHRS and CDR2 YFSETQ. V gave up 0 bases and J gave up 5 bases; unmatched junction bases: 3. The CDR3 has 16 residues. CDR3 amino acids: CASSLEGTGNNSPLHF. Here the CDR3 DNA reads TGCGCCAGCAGCTTGGAAGGGACAGGGAATAATTCACCCCTCCACTTT.

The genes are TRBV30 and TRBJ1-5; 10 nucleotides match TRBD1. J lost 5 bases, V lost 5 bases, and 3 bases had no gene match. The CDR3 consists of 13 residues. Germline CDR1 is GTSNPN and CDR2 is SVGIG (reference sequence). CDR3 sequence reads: CAWAGQGDQPQHF. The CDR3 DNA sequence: TGTGCCTGGGCTGGACAGGGGGATCAGCCCCAGCATTTT.

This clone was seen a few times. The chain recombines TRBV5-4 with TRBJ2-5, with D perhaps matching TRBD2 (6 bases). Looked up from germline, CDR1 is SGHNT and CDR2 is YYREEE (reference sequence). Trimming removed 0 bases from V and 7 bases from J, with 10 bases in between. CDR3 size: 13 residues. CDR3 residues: CASSLGGVGTQYF. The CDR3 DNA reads TGTGCCAGCAGCTTGGGGGGGGTCGGGACCCAGTACTTC.

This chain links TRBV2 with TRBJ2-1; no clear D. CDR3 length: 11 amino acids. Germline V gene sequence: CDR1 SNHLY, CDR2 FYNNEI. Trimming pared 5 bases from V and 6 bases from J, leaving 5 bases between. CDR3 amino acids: CASSPLNEQFF. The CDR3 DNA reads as TGTGCCAGCAGTCCACTCAATGAGCAGTTCTTC.

CDR3 loop: CATSTGDRILSYEQYF. The CDR3 DNA reads TGTGCCACCAGCACTGGGGACAGGATCCTCTCCTACGAGCAGTACTTC. This chain links TRBV15 with TRBJ2-7; 8 nucleotides agree with TRBD1. The germline V gene encodes CDR1 LNHNV and CDR2 YYDKDF (reference sequence). After removal of 4 bases from V and 0 bases from J, the junction contained 8 bases not matched to a gene. This CDR3 contains 16 residues. The full variable domain, rest sourced from reference TRBV15 and TRBJ2-7, is DAMVIQNPRYQVTQFGKPVTLSCSQTLNHNVMYWYQQKSSQAPKLLFHYYDKDFNNEADTPDNFQSRRPNTSFCFLDIRSPGLGDTAMYLCATSTGDRILSYEQYFGPGTRLTVT.

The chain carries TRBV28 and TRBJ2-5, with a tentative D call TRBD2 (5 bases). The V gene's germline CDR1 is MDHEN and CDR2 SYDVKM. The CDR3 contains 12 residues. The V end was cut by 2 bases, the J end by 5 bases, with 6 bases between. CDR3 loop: CASSLTGETQYF. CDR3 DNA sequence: TGTGCCAGCAGTTTAACGGGGGAGACCCAGTACTTC.

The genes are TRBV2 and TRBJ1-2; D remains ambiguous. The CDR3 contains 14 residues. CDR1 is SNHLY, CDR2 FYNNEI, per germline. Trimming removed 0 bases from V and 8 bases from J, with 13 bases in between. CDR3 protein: CASSEARSNRGYTF. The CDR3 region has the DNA TGTGCCAGCAGTGAAGCGCGTAGTAATAGAGGCTACACCTTC.

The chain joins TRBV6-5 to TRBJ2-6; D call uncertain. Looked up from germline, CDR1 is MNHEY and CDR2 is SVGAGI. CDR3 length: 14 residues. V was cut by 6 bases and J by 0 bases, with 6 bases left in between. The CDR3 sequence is CASRESSGANVLTF. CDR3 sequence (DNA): TGTGCCAGCAGGGAGAGCTCTGGGGCCAACGTCCTGACTTTC.

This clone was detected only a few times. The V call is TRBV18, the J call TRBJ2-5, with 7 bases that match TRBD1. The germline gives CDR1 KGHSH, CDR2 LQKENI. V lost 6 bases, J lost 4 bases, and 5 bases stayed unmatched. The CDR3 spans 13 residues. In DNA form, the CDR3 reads TGTGCCAGCTCCCCGGGACAGCGAGAGACCCAGTACTTC. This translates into CASSPGQRETQYF.

CDR3 DNA: TGTGCCAGCAGTTACTCGAGCGGCTTCTCCTACAATGAGCAGTTCTTC. Amino acid sequence: CASSYSSGFSYNEQFF. J is TRBJ2-1 and V is TRBV6-5; D is possibly TRBD2 (5 bases). Germline CDR1 and CDR2: MNHEY and SVGAGI. Trimming left V 0 bases short and J 0 bases short, with 9 bases between. The CDR3 covers 16 residues.

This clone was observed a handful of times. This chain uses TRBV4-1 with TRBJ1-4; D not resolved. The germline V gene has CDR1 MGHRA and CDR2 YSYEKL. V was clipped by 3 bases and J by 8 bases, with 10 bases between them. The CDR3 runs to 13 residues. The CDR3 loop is CASSHPTEEKLFF. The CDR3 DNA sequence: TGCGCCAGCAGCCATCCGACTGAGGAAAAACTGTTTTTT.

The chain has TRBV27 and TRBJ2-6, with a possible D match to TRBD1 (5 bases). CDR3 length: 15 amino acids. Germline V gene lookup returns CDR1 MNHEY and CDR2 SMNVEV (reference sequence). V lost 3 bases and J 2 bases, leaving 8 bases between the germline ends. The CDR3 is CASSFRVTGANVLTF. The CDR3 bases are TGTGCCAGCAGTTTCAGGGTGACTGGGGCCAACGTCCTGACTTTC. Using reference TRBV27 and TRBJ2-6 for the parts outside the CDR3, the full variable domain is EAQVTQNPRYLITVTGKKLTVTCSQNMNHEYMSWYRQDPGLGLRQIYYSMNVEVTDKGDVPEGYKVSRKEKRNFPLILESPSPNQTSLYFCASSFRVTGANVLTFGAGSRLTVL.

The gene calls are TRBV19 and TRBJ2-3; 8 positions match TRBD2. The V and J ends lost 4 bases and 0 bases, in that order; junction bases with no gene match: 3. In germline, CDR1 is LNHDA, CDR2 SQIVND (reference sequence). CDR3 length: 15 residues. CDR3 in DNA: TGTGCCAGTAGTAACTCGGGAGGGAGCACAGATACGCAGTATTTT. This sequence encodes CASSNSGGSTDTQYF.

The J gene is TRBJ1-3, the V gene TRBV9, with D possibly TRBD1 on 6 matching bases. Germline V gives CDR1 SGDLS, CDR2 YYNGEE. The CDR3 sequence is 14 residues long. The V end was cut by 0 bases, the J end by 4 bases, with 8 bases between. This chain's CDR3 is CASSVGRGGNTIYF. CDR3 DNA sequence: TGTGCCAGCAGCGTAGGCAGGGGAGGAAACACCATATATTTT.

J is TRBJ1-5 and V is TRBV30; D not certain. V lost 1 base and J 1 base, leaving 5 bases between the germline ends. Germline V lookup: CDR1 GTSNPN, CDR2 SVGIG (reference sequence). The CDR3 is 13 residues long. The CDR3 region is CAWSARSNQPQHF. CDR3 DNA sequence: TGTGCCTGGAGTGCACGGAGCAATCAGCCCCAGCATTTT.

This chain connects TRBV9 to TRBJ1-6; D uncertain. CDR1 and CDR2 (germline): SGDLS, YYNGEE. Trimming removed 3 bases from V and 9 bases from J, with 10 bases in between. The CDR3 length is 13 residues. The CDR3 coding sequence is TGTGCCAGCAGCGCAGACCCAGGTTCACCCCTCCACTTT. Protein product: CASSADPGSPLHF.

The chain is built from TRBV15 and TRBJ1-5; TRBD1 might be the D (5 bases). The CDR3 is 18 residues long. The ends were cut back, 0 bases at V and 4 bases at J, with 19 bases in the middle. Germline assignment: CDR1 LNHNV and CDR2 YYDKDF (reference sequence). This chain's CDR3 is CATSRDHPGQSPNQPQHF. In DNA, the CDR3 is TGTGCCACCAGCAGAGATCATCCAGGACAATCACCGAATCAGCCCCAGCATTTT.

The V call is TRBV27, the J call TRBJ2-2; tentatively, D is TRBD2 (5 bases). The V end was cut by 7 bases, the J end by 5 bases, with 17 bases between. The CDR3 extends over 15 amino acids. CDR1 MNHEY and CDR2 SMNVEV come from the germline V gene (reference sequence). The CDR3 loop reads CASISLKGGTGELFF. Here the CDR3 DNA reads TGTGCCAGCATTTCCCTTAAGGGCGGGACCGGGGAGCTGTTTTTT.

CDR3 sequence: CASSASGGYGYTF. The DNA for the CDR3 is TGTGCCAGCAGTGCCTCGGGGGGCTATGGCTACACCTTC. The chain recombines TRBV25-1 with TRBJ1-2, with D perhaps matching TRBD1 (5 bases). There are 13 residues in the CDR3. Trimming left V 4 bases short and J 4 bases short, with 10 bases between. CDR1 is MGHDK and CDR2 is SYGVNS in the germline V gene.

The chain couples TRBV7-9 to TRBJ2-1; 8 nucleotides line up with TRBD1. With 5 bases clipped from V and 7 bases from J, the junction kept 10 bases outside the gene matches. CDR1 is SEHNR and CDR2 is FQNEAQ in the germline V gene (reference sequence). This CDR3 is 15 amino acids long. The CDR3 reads CASSTWTGMGNEQFF. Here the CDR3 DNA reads TGTGCCAGCAGCACCTGGACAGGGATGGGGAATGAGCAGTTCTTC.

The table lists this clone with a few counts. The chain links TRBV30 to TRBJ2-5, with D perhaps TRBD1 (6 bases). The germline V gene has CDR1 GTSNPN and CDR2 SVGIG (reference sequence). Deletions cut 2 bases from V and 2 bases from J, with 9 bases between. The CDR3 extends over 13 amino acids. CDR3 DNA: TGTGCCTGGAGTACAGGGTCGCAAGAGACCCAGTACTTC. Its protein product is CAWSTGSQETQYF.

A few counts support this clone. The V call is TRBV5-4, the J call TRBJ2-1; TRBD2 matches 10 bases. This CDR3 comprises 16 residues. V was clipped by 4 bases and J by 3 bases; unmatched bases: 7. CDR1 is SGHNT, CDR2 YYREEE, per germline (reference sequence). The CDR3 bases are TGTGCCAGCAGCCGGGGGGGACTAGCGCTCTACAATGAGCAGTTCTTC. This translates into CASSRGGLALYNEQFF. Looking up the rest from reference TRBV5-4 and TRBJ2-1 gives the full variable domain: ETGVTQSPTHLIKTRGQQVTLRCSSQSGHNTVSWYQQALGQGPQFIFQYYREEENGRGNFPPRFSGLQFPNYSSELNVNALELDDSALYLCASSRGGLALYNEQFFGPGTRLTVL.

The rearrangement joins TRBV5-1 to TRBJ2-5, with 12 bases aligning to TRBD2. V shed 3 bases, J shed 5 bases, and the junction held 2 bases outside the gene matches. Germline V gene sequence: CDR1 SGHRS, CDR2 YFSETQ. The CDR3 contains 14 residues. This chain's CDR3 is CASSSTSGSETQYF. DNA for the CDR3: TGCGCCAGCAGCTCGACTAGCGGGAGTGAGACCCAGTACTTC.

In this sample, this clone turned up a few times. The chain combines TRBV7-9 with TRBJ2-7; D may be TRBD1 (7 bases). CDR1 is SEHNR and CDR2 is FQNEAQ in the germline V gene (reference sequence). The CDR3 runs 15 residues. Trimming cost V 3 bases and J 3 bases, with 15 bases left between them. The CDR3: CASSFEAGQSYEQYF. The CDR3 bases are TGTGCCAGCAGCTTCGAGGCGGGACAGAGCTACGAGCAGTACTTC.

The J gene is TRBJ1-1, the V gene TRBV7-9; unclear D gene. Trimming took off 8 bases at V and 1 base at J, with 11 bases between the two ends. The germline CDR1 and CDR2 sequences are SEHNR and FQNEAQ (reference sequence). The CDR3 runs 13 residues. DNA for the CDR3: TGTGCCAGCGAGAGGGAAGAGAACACTGAAGCTTTCTTT. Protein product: CASEREENTEAFF.

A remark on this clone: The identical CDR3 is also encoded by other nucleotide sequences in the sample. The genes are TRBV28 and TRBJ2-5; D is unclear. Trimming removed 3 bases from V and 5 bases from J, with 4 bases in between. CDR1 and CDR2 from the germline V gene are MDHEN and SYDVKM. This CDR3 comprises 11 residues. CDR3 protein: CASSLRETQYF. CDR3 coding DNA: TGTGCCAGCAGTTTGCGTGAGACCCAGTACTTC.